Reported below is one T cell receptor (beta chain). This clone was found once. Its target antigen remains unknown. Within one base of it there is no much larger clone, and no base qualities were kept. TCRbeta CDR3 regions were amplified from genomic DNA using the immunoSEQ Assay, a bias-controlled multiplex PCR. Regarding the original processing steps: Nucleated cell counts per sample were estimated from amplification of reference gene primers within the assay. To quantify the absolute abundance of each unique TCRbeta CDR3 rearrangement, sequence reads were collapsed and filtered. For each sample, productive Simpson clonality was calculated as the square root of Simpson's diversity index across productive rearrangements. TCRdb provides this immuneACCESS table in a form limited to in-frame rearrangements. Some clones are lacking; in checked studies, under half of them reflect an unresolved V gene, and why the rest are absent is not known. V and J calls and clone size are copied from that table; D and trimming were computed from the DNA. The sample contains hundreds of thousands of clones, 75% to 85% of them found a single time. The top ten hold around 7.2% of the sample.

The data originate from a study of blood T cell repertoires in COVID-19 (dated by TCRdb to the early 2020s). Background on the whole study: The collaborator samples originated in the United States, Italy and Spain and spanned the acute and convalescent phases of COVID-19. The prospective study material was composed of cDNA or gDNA derived from T cells, B-cell-depleted T cells, or PBMCs. The dataset comprised deeply sampled blood TCRbeta repertoires from subjects exposed to, actively infected with, or recovered from COVID-19. The repertoires were made available in a free public database intended to serve as a resource for research on the immune response to SARS-CoV-2. Samples were obtained from the ongoing ImmuneRACE study (first 160 participants) and from over 1,000 subjects provided by 6 global collaborators. Sample metadata almost always included a de-identified subject ID, COVID-19 status, age in years and sex. Where available, HLA class I and class II types were taken from metadata supplied by the sample provider and were not determined by assay-based typing. Here is what the overall study found, with its caveats: The amount of clinical and demographic metadata varied by source and participant and was provided uncurated.

V is pared back by 1 base and J by 4 bases, with 9 bases lying between the germline termini. CDR1 and CDR2 were assigned from the germline V gene (reference sequence) as SGHNT and YYREEE. The CDR3, cysteine through phenylalanine, is 14 amino acids long. The read is trimmed to its CDR3 DNA, 42 bases read in frame from base 1. In Seattle, one collaborating source enrolled patients while the infection was active and tracked those patients longitudinally over the course of disease. The collaborating institutions used their own protocols to collect whole blood in K2EDTA tubes. For TCRbeta analysis, collaborators shipped samples as frozen whole blood, isolated PBMCs, or DNA extracted from either of those sample types.

Input material: peripheral blood. The rearranged segments are TRBV5-4 and TRBJ2-1; a confident D gene designation cannot be given. This clonotype was obtained from an elderly woman with COVID-19, enrolled during active disease. The CDR3 in this case is CASSLSLEYNEQFF. The bases read TGTGCCAGCAGCTTGTCTTTAGAATACAATGAGCAGTTCTTC.